This is a list of T cell receptor beta chains from one sample in a study of blood T cell repertoires in COVID-19. Produced via immunoSEQ multiplex PCR; TCRdb's table is partial and in-frame only. The table shows 200,000 to 250,000 clones, with 82% occurring only once. The sequencing input was peripheral blood. These TCRs come from an elderly woman with acute or convalescent COVID-19. CDR3s include the opening cysteine and the closing phenylalanine or tryptophan. A D gene is named only where the DNA matches it firmly. The size entry is marked missing in some rows and otherwise reads once, few, many or a size class.

d_gene	j_gene	abundance	v_gene	CDR3aa	CDR3nt
.	TRBJ2-2	.	TRBV5-1	CASRPQAGNTGELFF	TGCGCCAGCAGACCGCAGGCAGGGAACACCGGGGAGCTGTTTTTT
.	TRBJ1-4	.	TRBV2	CASSVFRATTNEKLFF	TGTGCCAGCAGTGTCTTCAGAGCGACAACTAATGAAAAACTGTTTTTT
.	TRBJ1-6	.	TRBV5-8	CASSLAWGDSPLHF	TGTGCCAGCAGCTTGGCCTGGGGGGATTCACCCCTCCACTTT
TRBD2	TRBJ2-3	.	TRBV29-1	CSAGAGGPTDTQYF	TGCAGCGCCGGGGCGGGGGGGCCCACAGATACGCAGTATTTT
TRBD2	TRBJ2-7	.	TRBV15	CATRASGGQGTYEQYF	TGTGCCACCAGGGCTAGCGGGGGCCAGGGGACCTACGAGCAGTACTTC
TRBD1	TRBJ2-5	once	TRBV7-6	CASSARGDRGMETQYF	TGTGCCAGCAGCGCACGAGGGGACAGGGGGATGGAGACCCAGTACTTC
TRBD1	TRBJ2-2	.	TRBV5-5	CASSGDPGTGNTGELFF	TGTGCCAGCAGCGGTGACCCCGGGACAGGGAACACCGGGGAGCTGTTTTTT
.	TRBJ1-1	.	TRBV28	CASKREGVGVTEAFF	TGTGCCAGCAAAAGGGAGGGGGTCGGGGTCACTGAAGCTTTCTTT
.	TRBJ1-6	.	TRBV28	CASSAQADNSPLHF	TGTGCCAGCAGTGCACAGGCGGATAATTCACCCCTCCACTTT
.	TRBJ1-3	few	TRBV5-1	CASSLVGASGNTIYF	TGCGCCAGCAGCTTGGTGGGCGCGTCTGGAAACACCATATATTTT
.	TRBJ1-2	.	TRBV19	CASRSGTPYGYTF	TGTGCCAGCCGATCCGGGACACCCTATGGCTACACCTTC
TRBD1	TRBJ1-3	few	TRBV19	CASSMRTGPSSGNTIYF	TGTGCCAGTAGTATGCGGACAGGCCCTTCCTCTGGAAACACCATATATTTT
.	TRBJ1-6	.	TRBV27	CASSLTTSYNSPLHF	TGTGCCAGCAGTTTAACTACCTCCTATAATTCACCCCTCCACTTT
.	TRBJ2-1	.	TRBV7-9	CASSLAGDTYNEQFF	TGTGCCAGCAGCTTAGCAGGGGATACCTACAATGAGCAGTTCTTC
TRBD1	TRBJ1-2	.	TRBV10-3	CATRTGEDYGYTF	TGTGCCACACGGACAGGGGAGGACTATGGCTACACCTTC
.	TRBJ1-4	.	TRBV10-3	CAISDHTGGSEKLFF	TGTGCCATCAGTGACCATACAGGTGGAAGTGAAAAACTGTTTTTT
TRBD1	TRBJ1-1	.	TRBV2	CASRQQGWAFF	TGTGCCAGCAGGCAACAGGGGTGGGCTTTCTTT
TRBD1	TRBJ2-1	.	TRBV24-1	CATWTGINEQFF	TGTGCCACGTGGACAGGGATAAATGAGCAGTTCTTC
TRBD1	TRBJ1-2	.	TRBV6-5	CAIKSGGGYGYTF	TGTGCAATTAAATCAGGGGGCGGGTATGGCTACACCTTC
TRBD2	TRBJ2-6	.	TRBV27	CASSYGGAGANVLTF	TGTGCCAGCAGTTACGGGGGGGCTGGGGCCAACGTCCTGACTTTC
.	TRBJ2-1	.	TRBV20-1	CSASEDRYEQFF	TGCAGTGCTAGTGAAGATAGATATGAGCAGTTCTTC
.	TRBJ2-3	.	TRBV3-1/TRBV3-2	CASSQGAKAGTDTQYF	TGTGCCAGCAGCCAGGGAGCAAAGGCCGGAACAGATACGCAGTATTTT
TRBD2	TRBJ2-1	.	TRBV11-3	CASSPSGGGYNEQFF	TGTGCCAGCAGCCCTAGCGGGGGGGGCTACAATGAGCAGTTCTTC
.	TRBJ1-6	.	TRBV2	CASSTQGTAPLHF	TGTGCCAGCAGTACCCAGGGGACCGCACCCCTCCACTTT
.	TRBJ1-2	.	TRBV27	CASSLQGGYGYTF	TGTGCCAGCAGTTTACAGGGAGGCTATGGCTACACCTTC
.	TRBJ1-1	.	TRBV7-2	CASSPWGGSMNTEAFF	TGTGCCAGCAGCCCCTGGGGGGGCAGCATGAACACTGAAGCTTTCTTT